The 24 T cell receptor beta chains given below trace back to one sample, sequenced in a study of regulatory T cells in long-lasting Graves disease. Regarding time point: newly diagnosed GD, antithyroid drugs for less than 3 months. Scientists built the TCR library using RNA that was extracted from PBMCs. The TCR beta library used iRepertoire HTBI primers with Arm-PCR amplification of CDR3. TCRdb ran MiXCR on the multiplex PCR reads and lists one entry per CDR3 protein. The sample consists of under 300,000 distinct CDR3 sequences, about 17% of them appearing once. Sequenced material: peripheral blood mononuclear cells (PBMCs), taken at new diagnosis, from a patient treated with antithyroid drugs. These TCRs come from a female donor with Graves disease.

About this clonotype itself: Since a much larger clone is just one base distant, this may be a read error. The chain has TRBV4-3 and TRBJ2-1; D not certain. Trimming pared 1 base from V and 10 bases from J, leaving 11 bases between. Germline CDR1 and CDR2: LGHNA and YSLEER. The CDR3 runs 13 residues. CDR3 DNA: TGCGCCAGCAGCCAAGCCCAAGCGCGCGAGCAGTTCTTC. Protein: CASSQAQAREQFF.

This clonotype was observed at least ten times. The rearrangement joins TRBV5-1 to TRBJ2-3; 7 bases line up with TRBD2. From germline, CDR1 is SGHRS and CDR2 YFSETQ. The CDR3 has 15 residues. V gave up 0 bases and J gave up 5 bases; unmatched junction bases: 6. CDR3 residues: CASSLVGREKDTQYF. CDR3 sequence (DNA): TGCGCCAGCAGCTTGGTCGGGCGGGAGAAAGATACGCAGTATTTT.

This clonotype was recorded many times. The chain employs TRBV29-1 and TRBJ1-2; D is perhaps TRBD1 (5 bases). Germline V gene data show CDR1 as SQVTM and CDR2 as ANQGSEA. The CDR3 consists of 13 residues. V dropped 7 bases and J dropped 1 base, with 13 bases sitting between them. The CDR3 DNA reads TGCAGCGGAACGGTGGGGGGTAACTATGGCTACACCTTC. Its translation is CSGTVGGNYGYTF. Looking up the rest from reference TRBV29-1 and TRBJ1-2 gives the full variable domain: SAVISQKPSRDICQRGTSLTIQCQVDSQVTMMFWYRQQPGQSLTLIATANQGSEATYESGFVIDKFPISRPNLTFSTLTVSNMSPEDSSIYLCSGTVGGNYGYTFGSGTRLTVV.

This clonotype was seen a handful of times. A junction end diverges from the germline sequence, so it may reflect a read error. The rearrangement links TRBV6-1 to TRBJ1-1; no reliable D call. The CDR3 has 12 amino acids. Germline CDR1 reads MNHNS; CDR2 reads SASEGT. This chain's CDR3 is CASREEDTEAFF. The CDR3 DNA reads TGTGCCAGCAGAGAAGAGGACACTGAAGCTTTCTTT.

There are many counts of this clonotype. The chain joins TRBV18 to TRBJ1-4, with TRBD1 as a possible D gene (5 bases). There are 14 residues in the CDR3. Germline CDR1 KGHSH, CDR2 LQKENI. V lost 5 bases and J 3 bases, leaving 10 bases between the germline ends. This CDR3 is CASSEGRANEKLFF. In DNA form, the CDR3 reads TGTGCCAGCTCAGAGGGGAGAGCTAATGAAAAACTGTTTTTT.

This clonotype appeared many times. The J gene is TRBJ2-7, the V gene TRBV11-2, with D maybe TRBD2 (6 bases). V was trimmed by 0 bases and J by 4 bases, leaving 7 bases between them. The CDR3 is 13 amino acids. The germline V gene has CDR1 SGHAT and CDR2 FQNNGV. The CDR3 nucleotides are TGTGCCAGCAGCTTAGATCGGGGGTACGAGCAGTACTTC. Protein sequence: CASSLDRGYEQYF.

This clonotype came up a few times. The chain is built from TRBV28 and TRBJ2-3; the match to TRBD1 covers 7 bases. This CDR3 has 15 residues. Per germline, CDR1 MDHEN and CDR2 SYDVKM. V lost 3 bases, J lost 1 base, and 4 bases stayed unmatched. In DNA, the CDR3 is TGTGCCAGCAGTTTTAGGGGGCTTGGCACAGATACGCAGTATTTT. This sequence encodes CASSFRGLGTDTQYF.

The table lists this clonotype with many counts. The chain is built from TRBV2 and TRBJ2-2; 10 positions agree with TRBD2. Germline assignment: CDR1 SNHLY and CDR2 FYNNEI. After removal of 2 bases from V and 6 bases from J, the junction contained 6 bases not matched to a gene. The length of the CDR3 is 16 residues. Here the CDR3 reads CASSEKEAGGAGELFF. As DNA, the CDR3 is TGTGCCAGCAGTGAAAAGGAAGCGGGAGGGGCCGGGGAGCTGTTTTTT.

This clonotype was found many times. V and J are TRBV12-3 or TRBV12-4 and TRBJ1-5, with 7 bases aligning to TRBD1. After removal of 5 bases from V and 6 bases from J, the junction contained 7 bases not matched to a gene. The CDR3 totals 14 residues. The DNA for the CDR3 is TGTGCCAGCAGTCTTCGACAGGGCAGTCAGCCCCAGCATTTT. This codes for CASSLRQGSQPQHF.

This clonotype came up a few times. The chain is built from TRBV20-1 and TRBJ2-3; 15 bases fit TRBD2. This CDR3 is 19 amino acids long. The V and J ends lost 0 bases and 1 base, in that order; junction bases with no gene match: 8. Germline CDR1 DFQATT, CDR2 SNEGSKA (reference sequence). CDR3 DNA sequence: TGCAGTGCTAGAGATCGGACTAGCGGGAGGGCCGGGGGCACAGATACGCAGTATTTT. As protein: CSARDRTSGRAGGTDTQYF.

On this clonotype itself: A read error may be the cause here, since a much bigger clone is one base away. The chain is built from TRBV24-1 and TRBJ2-1; TRBD1 matches at 9 bases. V was clipped by 2 bases and J by 13 bases; unmatched bases: 5. The CDR3 runs to 13 residues. Germline values: CDR1 KGHDR, CDR2 SFDVKD. CDR3 amino acids: CATSDYRGLDQFF. The CDR3 DNA follows: TGTGCCACCAGTGATTACAGGGGGCTTGATCAGTTCTTC.

This sequence joins TRBV7-6 and TRBJ2-1, with D possibly being TRBD1 (6 bases). The germline gives CDR1 SGHVS, CDR2 FNYEAQ. V lost 5 bases, J lost 1 base, and 15 bases lay in between. The CDR3 is 16 residues long. This CDR3 reads CASSPPGRGSYNEQFF. DNA for the CDR3: TGTGCCAGCAGCCCACCGGGCAGGGGATCCTACAATGAGCAGTTCTTC.

The chain employs TRBV11-2 and TRBJ2-2; 14 nucleotides agree with TRBD2. The CDR3 extends over 16 amino acids. V trimming: 6 bases; J trimming: 1 base; junction bases outside the gene matches: 1. The germline V gene has CDR1 SGHAT and CDR2 FQNNGV. DNA for the CDR3: TGTGCCAGCAGTGGACTAGCGGGAGGGAACACCGGGGAGCTGTTTTTT. It yields the protein CASSGLAGGNTGELFF.

This clonotype was picked up many times. The chain joins TRBV7-9 to TRBJ2-1; 8 positions agree with TRBD1. Germline values: CDR1 SEHNR, CDR2 FQNEAQ (reference sequence). This CDR3 comprises 17 residues. V trimming: 1 base; J trimming: 8 bases; junction bases outside the gene matches: 13. CDR3 protein: CASSLVSGLQGGDEQFF. The CDR3 coding sequence is TGTGCCAGCAGCTTAGTCAGCGGTTTACAGGGGGGCGATGAGCAGTTCTTC.

About this clonotype itself: This clone may be a read error of a much larger clone one base away. V usage is TRBV3-1 and J usage is TRBJ2-5; 9 bases are a match to TRBD2. CDR1 is LGHDT and CDR2 is YNNKEL in the germline V gene (reference sequence). The V segment lost 3 bases and the J segment 11 bases; nucleotides outside the gene matches: 13. This CDR3 comprises 15 residues. The CDR3 DNA is TGTGCCAGCAGCCACCTCGGGCGGGGGGGCAATGAGCAGTACTTC. Translated, it gives CASSHLGRGGNEQYF.

The rearrangement joins TRBV3-1 to TRBJ2-1; 9 bases map to TRBD1. The end of the DNA is better explained by TRBJ1-1, so the J call may be wrong. CDR1 and CDR2 (germline): LGHDT, YNNKEL (reference sequence). This CDR3 is 14 amino acids long. In nucleotides, the CDR3 is TGTGCCAGCAGCCGGGACAGGGAAGGAACTGAAGCTTTCTTT. It encodes CASSRDREGTEAFF.

The chain carries TRBV24-1 and TRBJ2-2; D gene ambiguous. CDR3 size: 15 residues. V was clipped by 3 bases and J by 6 bases, with 13 bases between them. Germline CDR1 and CDR2: KGHDR and SFDVKD. CDR3 sequence reads: CATSDPGSYAGELFF. In nucleotides, the CDR3 is TGTGCCACCAGTGATCCTGGGTCTTACGCCGGGGAGCTGTTTTTT.

In this sample, this clonotype turned up many times. The chain couples TRBV6-2 or TRBV6-3 to TRBJ2-2; TRBD1 matches at 8 bases. This CDR3 contains 14 residues. Trimming cost V 2 bases and J 8 bases; bases outside gene matches: 4. Germline CDR1 is MNHEY and CDR2 is SVGEGT. CDR3 in DNA: TGTGCCAGCAGTTACGGGCAGGGGGCAGGGGAGCTGTTTTTT. Translating gives CASSYGQGAGELFF.

This clonotype was recorded at least ten times. This rearrangement joins TRBV12-3 or TRBV12-4 to TRBJ1-1; D is unclear. The CDR3 consists of 14 residues. Between the trimmed V and J ends, which lost 4 bases and 1 base, there was a span of 10 bases. CDR3: CASSYGRQNTEAFF. The DNA for the CDR3 is TGTGCCAGCAGTTACGGGAGGCAGAACACTGAAGCTTTCTTT.

The sample holds many counts of this clonotype. V is TRBV6-2 or TRBV6-3 and J is TRBJ1-4, with D possibly matching TRBD1 (6 bases). The CDR3 loop spans 14 amino acids. Germline assignment: CDR1 MNHEY and CDR2 SVGEGT. Trimming took off 4 bases at V and 6 bases at J, with 12 bases between the two ends. Written as DNA, the CDR3 is TGTGCCAGCAGTTCCGGGACATATGATGAAAAACTGTTTTTT. The encoded protein is CASSSGTYDEKLFF.

V gene TRBV28 combines with J gene TRBJ2-2, with 8 bases aligning to TRBD1. With 5 bases clipped from V and 1 base from J, the junction kept 6 bases outside the gene matches. The CDR3 covers 16 residues. CDR1 and CDR2 from the germline V gene are MDHEN and SYDVKM. The CDR3, as DNA: TGTGCCAGCAGTAGGACTGGGACAGGGAACACCGGGGAGCTGTTTTTT. This codes for CASSRTGTGNTGELFF. The complete variable domain, with remaining parts taken from reference TRBV28 and TRBJ2-2, reads DVKVTQSSRYLVKRTGEKVFLECVQDMDHENMFWYRQDPGLGLRLIYFSYDVKMKEKGDIPEGYSVSREKKERFSLILESASTNQTSMYLCASSRTGTGNTGELFFGEGSRLTVL.

This clonotype was detected many times. The V gene is TRBV6-2 or TRBV6-3, the J gene TRBJ1-1; D gene ambiguous. Germline CDR1 and CDR2: MNHEY and SVGEGT. Trimming cost V 5 bases and J 5 bases, with 18 bases left between them. The CDR3 runs to 15 residues. CDR3 loop: CASSGVQRGGTEAFF. The CDR3 nucleotides are TGTGCCAGCAGTGGGGTACAGCGGGGAGGGACTGAAGCTTTCTTT.

There are many counts of this clonotype. The chain combines TRBV12-3 or TRBV12-4 with TRBJ2-3, with 7 nucleotides matching TRBD1. Germline trimming cut 5 bases from V and 3 bases from J; bases unmatched to any gene: 5. This CDR3 contains 14 residues. For the CDR3, the DNA is TGTGCCAGCAGTCGGTCCAGGGGGACAGATACGCAGTATTTT. It is translated as CASSRSRGTDTQYF.

This clonotype has a count of ten or more. The chain has TRBV20-1 and TRBJ2-1; weak D call: TRBD2 (6 bases). Germline V gene sequence: CDR1 DFQATT, CDR2 SNEGSKA (reference sequence). V lost 7 bases and J 8 bases, leaving 21 bases between the germline ends. There are 14 residues in the CDR3. CDR3 residues: CSVTGTQLVYEQFF. CDR3 bases: TGCAGTGTCACGGGGACTCAACTCGTGTATGAGCAGTTCTTC.